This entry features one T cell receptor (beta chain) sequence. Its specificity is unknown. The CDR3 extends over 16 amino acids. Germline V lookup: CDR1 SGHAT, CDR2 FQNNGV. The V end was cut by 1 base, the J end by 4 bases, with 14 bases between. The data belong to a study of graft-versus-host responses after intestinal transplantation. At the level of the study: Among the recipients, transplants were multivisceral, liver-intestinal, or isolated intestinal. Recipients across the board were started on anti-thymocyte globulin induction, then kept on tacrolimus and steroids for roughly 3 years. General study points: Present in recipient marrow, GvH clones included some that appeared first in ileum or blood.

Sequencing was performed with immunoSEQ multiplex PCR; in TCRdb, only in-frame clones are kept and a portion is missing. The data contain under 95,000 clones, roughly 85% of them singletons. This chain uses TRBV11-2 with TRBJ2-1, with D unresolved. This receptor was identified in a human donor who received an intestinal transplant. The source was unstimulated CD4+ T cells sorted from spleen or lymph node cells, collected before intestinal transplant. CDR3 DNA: TGTGCCAGCAGCTTAGCCCCGGGTCCTCCATACAATGAGCAGTTCTTC. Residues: CASSLAPGPPYNEQFF. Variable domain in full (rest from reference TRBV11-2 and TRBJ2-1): EAGVAQSPRYKIIEKRQSVAFWCNPISGHATLYWYQQILGQGPKLLIQFQNNGVVDDSQLPKDRFSAERLKGVDSTLKIQPAKLEDSAVYLCASSLAPGPPYNEQFFGPGTRLTVL.